Below are 10 T cell receptor beta chains sequenced from a single sample in a study of blood T cell repertoires in COVID-19. Clones were sequenced by immunoSEQ multiplex PCR, and TCRdb holds only the in-frame ones, with some missing. Altogether under 250,000 clones are present, about 82% being singletons, with the ten largest covering approximately 6%. Sequencing was done on a sample of peripheral blood. The receptors here all came from a woman of 80 years or more with COVID-19, enrolled during active disease.

The chain joins TRBV28 to TRBJ1-2; unclear D gene. CDR3 length: 12 residues. V lost 3 bases and J lost 7, with 9 bases in between. In germline, CDR1 is MDHEN, CDR2 SYDVKM. For the CDR3, the DNA is TGTGCCAGCAGTTTCCAGACGGGTGGCTACACCTTC. Amino acid sequence: CASSFQTGGYTF.

V and J are TRBV3-1 (or the pseudogene TRBV3-2) and TRBJ2-5, with 9 bases fitting TRBD2. V lost 4 bases and J lost 1; bases outside the gene matches: 7. CDR1 is LGHDT, CDR2 YNNKEL, per germline (reference sequence). The CDR3 totals 16 residues. For the CDR3, the DNA is TGTGCCAGCAGCCCACCAGCGGGGGGCCGCCAAGAGACCCAGTACTTC. Translating it yields CASSPPAGGRQETQYF.

The chain links TRBV29-1 to TRBJ1-2; 8 bases agree with TRBD1. Germline V gene data show CDR1 as SQVTM and CDR2 as ANQGSEA. The CDR3 contains 13 residues. V shed 2 bases and J 5 bases; nucleotides not matched to a gene: 4. The CDR3 DNA follows: TGCAGCGTTGAATTTAGACAGGGGTATGGCTACACCTTC. This encodes CSVEFRQGYGYTF.

The chain has TRBV12-3 or TRBV12-4 and TRBJ1-4; no clear D. Trimming shortened V by 1 base and J by 15 bases, and 12 bases separated the two germline ends. The CDR3 is 12 amino acids. CDR3 nucleotides: TGTGCCAGCAGTTTAGGGCTACAGAGGGTGTTTTTT. Translation: CASSLGLQRVFF.

The J gene is TRBJ1-4, the V gene TRBV5-1; possible D gene TRBD1, 5 bases. The CDR3 loop spans 14 amino acids. The germline V and J ends were trimmed by 1 base and 3 bases, with 7 bases remaining between them. CDR1 is SGHRS, CDR2 YFSETQ, per germline. In nucleotides, the CDR3 is TGCGCCAGCAGCTTGAGGGGATCTAATGAAAAACTGTTTTTT. Translation gives CASSLRGSNEKLFF.

The genes are TRBV2 and TRBJ1-5, with D possibly TRBD1 on 6 matching bases. Germline V gene sequence: CDR1 SNHLY, CDR2 FYNNEI. The CDR3 has 16 residues. V lost 6 bases, J lost 7 bases, and 22 bases lay in between. The DNA of the CDR3 is TGTGCCAGCAGCCCCGTCGCAGGGGAAATCCGGCAGCCCCAGCATTTT. It yields the protein CASSPVAGEIRQPQHF.

The V gene is TRBV14, the J gene TRBJ2-3; TRBD2 aligns across 11 bases. The germline V gene has CDR1 SGHDN and CDR2 FVKESK. The trim removed 0 bases at V and 8 bases at J, leaving 10 bases unmatched. The CDR3 covers 17 residues. DNA of the CDR3: TGTGCCAGCAGCCAAGAAGTGGCTAGCGGGGGGCGGCGTACGCAGTATTTT. Protein sequence: CASSQEVASGGRRTQYF.

This sequence joins TRBV6-5 and TRBJ1-1, with D possibly TRBD1 on 6 matching bases. Germline loops: CDR1 MNHEY, CDR2 SVGAGI. The V gene lost 6 bases and the J gene lost 2 bases, with 13 bases spanning the gap. The CDR3 length is 14 residues. This CDR3 reads CASRDGTLNTEAFF. The CDR3 nucleotides read TGTGCCAGCAGAGACGGGACACTCAACACTGAAGCTTTCTTT.

The DNA of the CDR3 is TGCGCCAGCAGCTTGGGCTGGGCTAGCGGGGGATACGAGCAGTACGTC. This translates into CASSLGWASGGYEQYV. The chain recombines TRBV5-1 with TRBJ2-7; TRBD2 matches 10 bases. Trimming removed 0 bases from V and 4 bases from J; junction bases left unmatched: 7. The CDR3 runs 16 residues. Germline V lookup: CDR1 SGHRS, CDR2 YFSETQ.

The chain joins TRBV3-1 (or the pseudogene TRBV3-2) to TRBJ2-1, with D maybe TRBD1 (6 bases). The CDR3 extends over 11 amino acids. CDR1 LGHDT and CDR2 YNNKEL come from the germline V gene (reference sequence). V was trimmed by 5 bases and J by 7 bases, leaving 6 bases between them. CDR3 sequence: CASSRGNEQFF. The CDR3 nucleotides read TGTGCCAGCAGCAGGGGGAATGAGCAGTTCTTC.